This section outlines one T cell receptor (beta chain) sequence together with its context. Its specificity is unknown. The CDR3 has 13 amino acids. Germline CDR1 reads LNHNV; CDR2 reads YYDKDF (reference sequence). V dropped 0 bases and J dropped 9 bases, with 9 bases sitting between them. The second PCR ran about 6 to 12 cycles with a sample-barcoded 5' primer and J-beta primers. Through a template-switch adaptor with 12 random nucleotides, each cDNA molecule received a tag. TCRdb used MiXCR to reprocess the 5' RACE reads, holding one entry per CDR3 protein. This sample has more than 1 million distinct CDR3 sequences, with 45% found just once. The data derive from a study of blood T cells in healthy people across ages. Overall study findings and caveats: A conclusive naive versus antigen-experienced comparison was prevented by the unsorted PBMCs.

V is TRBV15 and J is TRBJ2-1; weak D call: TRBD1 (6 bases). Input material: blood. This TCR was recovered from a woman in her sixties in good health. The CDR3 nucleotides are TGTGCCACCAGCAGAGATCTAGGGGGTGAGCAGTTCTTC. Translated: CATSRDLGGEQFF.